The entry below describes one T cell receptor (beta chain). Antigen specificity is unknown. The data were taken from a study of OX40 agonist ivuxolimab in advanced cancers. As for the study in general: Ivuxolimab, an antibody that agonizes OX40 (CD134), was administered to the patients. Participants could have had prior anti-PD-1, anti-PD-L1 or anti-CTLA-4 therapy, and around 40% had some. Study results and caveats: On average, a greater number of expanded clones characterised CD8+ T cells relative to CD4+.

The V end was cut by 0 bases, the J end by 9 bases, with 9 bases between. Per germline, CDR1 MNHEY and CDR2 SMNVEV (reference sequence). There are 13 residues in the CDR3. Sequenced by immunoSEQ multiplex PCR; TCRdb stores in-frame clones only, minus some. The table lists about 45,000 clones, approximately 80% of them singletons. The chain is built from TRBV27 and TRBJ1-5; weak D call: TRBD1 (5 bases). The sample here was CD4+ or CD8+ T cells sorted from blood, taken in a trial of the OX40 agonist ivuxolimab. The TCR was taken from an adult with an advanced solid tumor such as melanoma, head and neck, liver or kidney cancer. CDR3 coding DNA: TGTGCCAGCAGTTTATCGGGGGGAGGGCCCCAGCATTTT. This sequence encodes CASSLSGGGPQHF.